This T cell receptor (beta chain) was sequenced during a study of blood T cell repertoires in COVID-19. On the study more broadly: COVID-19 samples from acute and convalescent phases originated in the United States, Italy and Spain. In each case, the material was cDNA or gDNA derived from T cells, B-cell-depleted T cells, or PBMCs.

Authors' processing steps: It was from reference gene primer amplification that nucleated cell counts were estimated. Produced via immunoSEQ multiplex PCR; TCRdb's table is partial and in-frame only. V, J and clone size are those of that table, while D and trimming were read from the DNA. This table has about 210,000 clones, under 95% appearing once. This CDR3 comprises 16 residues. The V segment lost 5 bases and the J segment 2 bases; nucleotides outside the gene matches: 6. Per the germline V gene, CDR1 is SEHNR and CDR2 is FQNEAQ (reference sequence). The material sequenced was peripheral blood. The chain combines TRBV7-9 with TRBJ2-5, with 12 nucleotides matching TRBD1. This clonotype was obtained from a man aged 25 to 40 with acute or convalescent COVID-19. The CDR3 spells CASSLGTGGGQETQYF. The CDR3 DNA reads TGTGCCAGCAGCCTAGGGACAGGGGGCGGTCAAGAGACCCAGTACTTC.